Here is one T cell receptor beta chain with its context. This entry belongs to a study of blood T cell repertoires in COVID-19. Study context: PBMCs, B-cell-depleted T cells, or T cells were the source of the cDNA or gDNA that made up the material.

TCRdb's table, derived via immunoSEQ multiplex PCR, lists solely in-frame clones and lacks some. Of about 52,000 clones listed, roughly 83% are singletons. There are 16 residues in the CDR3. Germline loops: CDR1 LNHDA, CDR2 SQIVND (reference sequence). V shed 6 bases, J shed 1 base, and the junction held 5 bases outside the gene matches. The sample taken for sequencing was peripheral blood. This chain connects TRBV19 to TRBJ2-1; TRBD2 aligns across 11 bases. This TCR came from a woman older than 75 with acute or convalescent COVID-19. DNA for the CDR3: TGTGCCAGTAGAGTAGCGGGAGGGGGGTCCTACAATGAGCAGTTCTTC. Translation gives CASRVAGGGSYNEQFF.